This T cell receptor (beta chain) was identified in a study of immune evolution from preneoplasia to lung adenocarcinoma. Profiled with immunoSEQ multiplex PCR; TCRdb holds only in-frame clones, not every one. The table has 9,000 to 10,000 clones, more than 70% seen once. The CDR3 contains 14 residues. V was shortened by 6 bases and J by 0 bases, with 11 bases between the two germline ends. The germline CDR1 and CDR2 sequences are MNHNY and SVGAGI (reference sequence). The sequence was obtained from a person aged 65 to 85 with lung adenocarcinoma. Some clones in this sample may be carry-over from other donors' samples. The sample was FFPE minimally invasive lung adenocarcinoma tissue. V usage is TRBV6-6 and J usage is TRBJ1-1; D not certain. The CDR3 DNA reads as TGTGCCAGCAGGGAAGGACGGATGAACACTGAAGCTTTCTTT. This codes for CASREGRMNTEAFF.